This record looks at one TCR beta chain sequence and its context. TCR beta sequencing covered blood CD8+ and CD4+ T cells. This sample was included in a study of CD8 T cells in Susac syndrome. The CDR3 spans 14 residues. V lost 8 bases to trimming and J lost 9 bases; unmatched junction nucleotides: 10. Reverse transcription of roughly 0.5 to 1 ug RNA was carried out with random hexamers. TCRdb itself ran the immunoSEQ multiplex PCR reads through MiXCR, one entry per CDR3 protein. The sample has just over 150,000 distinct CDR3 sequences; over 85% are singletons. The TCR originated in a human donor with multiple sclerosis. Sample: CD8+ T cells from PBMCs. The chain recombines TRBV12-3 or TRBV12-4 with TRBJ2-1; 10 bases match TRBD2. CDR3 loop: CASLLKRGGGEQFF. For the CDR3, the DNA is TGTGCCAGCCTACTGAAGCGGGGGGGAGGTGAGCAGTTCTTC.